The clone carrying this T cell receptor beta chain was picked up many times. The antigen remains undetermined. The V end lost 0 bases, the J end lost 7 bases, and 13 bases lay between the germline ends. The CDR3 extends over 15 amino acids. The germline V gene encodes CDR1 MNHEY and CDR2 SVGAGI. The data derive from a study of T cells in Graves' hyperthyroidism and ophthalmopathy. Across the study: Prior to any treatment, at the point of initial diagnosis, peripheral blood was collected. Broader study findings: Clonotypes that were expanded in thyroid above 0.001 mostly appeared in blood too. Prediction of ophthalmopathy progression came a median around 6.1 months pre-onset.

Patients were aged 18 to 65, had disease duration under 2 months, and had newly diagnosed hyperthyroidism. Amplified TCR beta CDR3 regions derived from RNA transcripts. The HTBI primer set served for first-round RT-PCR of the TCR CDR3. TCRdb re-analysed the multiplex PCR reads in MiXCR, keeping a single row per CDR3 protein. This sample has almost 600,000 distinct CDR3 sequences; approximately 15% occur once, and the top ten carry almost 6%. V gene TRBV6-5 combines with J gene TRBJ2-1, with D tentatively TRBD2 (5 bases). This clonotype was sampled from a woman aged 25-40 years with Graves' hyperthyroidism that later progressed to Graves' ophthalmopathy. Source material: blood. The CDR3 bases are TGTGCCAGCAGTTACTCGAGGGTAGAAAGGAATGAGCAGTTCTTC. As protein: CASSYSRVERNEQFF.